The T cell receptor (beta chain) under discussion was sequenced for a study of cytomegalovirus exposure and HLA in healthy donors. Whole-study context: Earlier work reported approximately 100 million unique TCR beta sequences from some 170 million T cells.

Notes on the study in general: It was assumed in the presence/absence analyses that sequencing depth was roughly uniform across donors. Common viral pathogens seemed, in a later analysis, to connect with several of the most significant clusters.

The sample holds one count of this clone. The antigen remains undetermined. The CDR3 contains 13 residues. V was pared by 4 bases and J by 6 bases, with 13 bases between. The germline V gene encodes CDR1 LGHNA and CDR2 YSLEER. The PCR contained 60 Vbeta and 13 Jbeta primers. Clones were sequenced by immunoSEQ multiplex PCR, and TCRdb holds only the in-frame ones, with some missing. This table has about 150,000 clones, more than 75% appearing once. V gene TRBV4-3 combines with J gene TRBJ2-7; tentatively, D is TRBD2 (7 bases). The sample was PBMCs. This clonotype was obtained from a human donor in good health. CDR3: CASSLAGASEQYF. The CDR3 DNA sequence: TGCGCCAGCAGCCTCGCGGGGGCTAGCGAGCAGTACTTC.